The following is a TCR beta chain sequence with its context. The data derive from a study of CD8 T cells in Susac syndrome. Trimming shortened V by 0 bases and J by 5 bases, and 9 bases separated the two germline ends. The CDR3 runs 13 residues. CDR1 SGHRS and CDR2 YFSETQ come from the germline V gene. Random hexamers were used to reverse transcribe the RNA input (roughly 0.5 to 1 ug). Across 54 Vbeta and 13 Jbeta, immunoSEQ multiplex PCR amplified TCR beta CDR3. TCRdb reanalysed the immunoSEQ multiplex PCR reads using MiXCR and keeps one entry per CDR3 protein. The data hold over 150,000 distinct CDR3 sequences, with around 93% observed a single time. In blood CD8+ and CD4+ T cells, TCR beta underwent sequencing. Negative isolation was applied to CD8+ and CD4+ T cells, and FACS enrichment was applied to TEMRA cells.

Sequences were obtained from CD4+ T cells from PBMCs. The TCR was taken from a human donor with multiple sclerosis. V is TRBV5-1 and J is TRBJ2-7; tentative D call: TRBD1 (5 bases). CDR3 nucleotides: TGCGCCAGCAGCTTGGCAGGGTCGGACGAGCAGTACTTC. Translated: CASSLAGSDEQYF.